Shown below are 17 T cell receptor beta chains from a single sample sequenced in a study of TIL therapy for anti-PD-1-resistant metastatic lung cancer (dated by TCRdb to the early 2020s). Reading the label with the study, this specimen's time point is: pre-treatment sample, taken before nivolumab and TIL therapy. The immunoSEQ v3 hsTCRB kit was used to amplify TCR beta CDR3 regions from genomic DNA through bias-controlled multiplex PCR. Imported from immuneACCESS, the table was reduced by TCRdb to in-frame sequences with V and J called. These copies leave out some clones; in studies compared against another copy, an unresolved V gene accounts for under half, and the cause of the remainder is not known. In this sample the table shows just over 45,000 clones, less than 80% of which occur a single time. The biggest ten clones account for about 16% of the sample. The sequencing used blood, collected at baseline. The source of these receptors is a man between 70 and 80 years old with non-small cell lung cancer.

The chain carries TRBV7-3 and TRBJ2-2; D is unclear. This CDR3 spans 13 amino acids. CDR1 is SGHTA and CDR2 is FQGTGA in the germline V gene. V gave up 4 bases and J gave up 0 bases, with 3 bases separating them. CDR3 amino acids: CASSSTNTGELFF. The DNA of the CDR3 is TGTGCCAGCAGCTCGACGAACACCGGGGAGCTGTTTTTT.

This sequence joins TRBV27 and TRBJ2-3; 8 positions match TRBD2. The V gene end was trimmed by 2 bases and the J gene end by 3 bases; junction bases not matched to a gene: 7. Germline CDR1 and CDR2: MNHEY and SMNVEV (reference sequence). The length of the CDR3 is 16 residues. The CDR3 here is CASSLRAGVRTDTQYF. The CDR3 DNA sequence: TGTGCCAGCAGTTTAAGAGCGGGAGTCCGTACAGATACGCAGTATTTT.

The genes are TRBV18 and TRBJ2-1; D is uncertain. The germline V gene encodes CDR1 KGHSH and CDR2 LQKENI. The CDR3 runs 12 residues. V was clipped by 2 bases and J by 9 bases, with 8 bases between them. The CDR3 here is CASSPTIGEQFF. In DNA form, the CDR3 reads TGTGCCAGCTCACCAACTATTGGTGAGCAGTTCTTC.

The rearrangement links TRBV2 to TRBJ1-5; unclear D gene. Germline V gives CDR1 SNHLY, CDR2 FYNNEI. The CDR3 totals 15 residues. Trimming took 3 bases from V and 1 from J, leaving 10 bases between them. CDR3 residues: CASSDPGRSNQPQHF. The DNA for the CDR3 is TGTGCCAGCAGTGATCCGGGAAGAAGCAATCAGCCCCAGCATTTT.

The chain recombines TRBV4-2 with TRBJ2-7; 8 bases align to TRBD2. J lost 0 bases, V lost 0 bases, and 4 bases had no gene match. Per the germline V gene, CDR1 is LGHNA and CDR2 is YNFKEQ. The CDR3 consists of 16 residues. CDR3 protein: CASSQDLTSASYEQYF. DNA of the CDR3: TGTGCCAGCAGCCAAGATCTGACTAGCGCCTCCTACGAGCAGTACTTC.

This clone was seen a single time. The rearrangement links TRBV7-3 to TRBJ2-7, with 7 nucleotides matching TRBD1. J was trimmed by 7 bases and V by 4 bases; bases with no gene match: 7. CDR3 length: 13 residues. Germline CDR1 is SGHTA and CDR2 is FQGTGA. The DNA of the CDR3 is TGTGCCAGCAGCTCGGACAGGACCGGAGAGCAGTACTTC. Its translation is CASSSDRTGEQYF.

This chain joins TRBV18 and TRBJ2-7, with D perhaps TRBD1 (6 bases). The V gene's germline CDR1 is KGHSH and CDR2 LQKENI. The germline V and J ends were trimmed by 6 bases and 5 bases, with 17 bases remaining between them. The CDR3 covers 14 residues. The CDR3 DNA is TGTGCCAGCTCGCCTATTATCAGGGGAGACGAGCAGTACTTC. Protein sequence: CASSPIIRGDEQYF.

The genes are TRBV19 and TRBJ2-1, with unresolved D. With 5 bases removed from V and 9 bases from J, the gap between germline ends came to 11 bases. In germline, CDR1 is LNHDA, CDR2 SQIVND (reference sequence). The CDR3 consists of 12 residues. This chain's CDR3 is CASSSGVIEQFF. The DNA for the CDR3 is TGTGCCAGTAGTTCTGGAGTGATTGAGCAGTTCTTC.

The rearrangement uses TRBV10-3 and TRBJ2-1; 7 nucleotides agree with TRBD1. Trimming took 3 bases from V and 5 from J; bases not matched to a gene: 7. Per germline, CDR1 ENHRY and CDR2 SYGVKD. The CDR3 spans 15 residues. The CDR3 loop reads CAISDPGTAHNEQFF. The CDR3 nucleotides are TGTGCCATCAGTGACCCCGGGACAGCCCACAATGAGCAGTTCTTC.

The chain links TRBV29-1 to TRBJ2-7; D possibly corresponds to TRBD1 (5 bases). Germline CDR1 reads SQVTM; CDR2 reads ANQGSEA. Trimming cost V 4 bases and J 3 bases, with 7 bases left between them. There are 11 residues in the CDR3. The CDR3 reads CSVGQNYEQYF. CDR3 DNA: TGCAGCGTTGGACAGAACTACGAGCAGTACTTC.

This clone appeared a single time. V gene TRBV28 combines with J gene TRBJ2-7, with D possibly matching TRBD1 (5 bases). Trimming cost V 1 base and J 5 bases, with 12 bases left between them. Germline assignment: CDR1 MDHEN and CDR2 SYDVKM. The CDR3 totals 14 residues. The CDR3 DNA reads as TGTGCCAGCAGTTTATTGGGGTCAGGGAACGAGCAGTACTTC. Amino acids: CASSLLGSGNEQYF.

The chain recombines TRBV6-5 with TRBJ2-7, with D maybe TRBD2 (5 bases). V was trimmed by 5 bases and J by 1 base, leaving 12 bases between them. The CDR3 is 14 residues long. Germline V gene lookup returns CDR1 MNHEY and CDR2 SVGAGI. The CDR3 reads CASSLRGGSYEQYF. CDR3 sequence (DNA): TGTGCCAGCAGTCTACGGGGTGGTTCCTACGAGCAGTACTTC.

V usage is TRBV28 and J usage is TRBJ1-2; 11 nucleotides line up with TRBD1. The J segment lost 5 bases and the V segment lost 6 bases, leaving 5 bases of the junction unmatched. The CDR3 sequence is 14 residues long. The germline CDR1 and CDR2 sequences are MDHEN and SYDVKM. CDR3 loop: CASSGTGGEYGYTF. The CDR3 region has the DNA TGTGCCAGCAGCGGGACAGGGGGAGAGTATGGCTACACCTTC.

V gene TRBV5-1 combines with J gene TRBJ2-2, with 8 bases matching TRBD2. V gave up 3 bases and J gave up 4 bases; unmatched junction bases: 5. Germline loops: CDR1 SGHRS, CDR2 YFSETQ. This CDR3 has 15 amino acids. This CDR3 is CASSSQAGVTGELFF. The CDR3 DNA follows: TGCGCCAGCAGCTCCCAAGCGGGGGTCACCGGGGAGCTGTTTTTT.

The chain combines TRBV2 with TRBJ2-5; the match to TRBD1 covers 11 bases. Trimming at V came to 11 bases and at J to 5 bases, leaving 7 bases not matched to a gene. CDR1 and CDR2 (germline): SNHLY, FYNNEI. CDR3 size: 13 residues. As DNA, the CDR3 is TGTGCCGACAAACGGACAGGGGGCGAGACCCAGTACTTC. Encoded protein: CADKRTGGETQYF.

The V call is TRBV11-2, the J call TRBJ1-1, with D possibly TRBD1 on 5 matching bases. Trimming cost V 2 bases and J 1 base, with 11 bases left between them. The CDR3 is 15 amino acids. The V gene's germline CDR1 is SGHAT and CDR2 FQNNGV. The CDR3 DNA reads TGTGCCAGCAGCTTATATCCGCAGGGGAACACTGAAGCTTTCTTT. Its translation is CASSLYPQGNTEAFF.

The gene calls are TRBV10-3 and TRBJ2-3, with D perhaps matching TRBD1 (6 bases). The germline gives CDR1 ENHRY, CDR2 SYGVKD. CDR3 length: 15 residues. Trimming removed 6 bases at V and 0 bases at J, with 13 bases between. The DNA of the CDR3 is TGTGCCATCAGCGCCCGGGACACCAGCACAGATACGCAGTATTTT. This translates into CAISARDTSTDTQYF.